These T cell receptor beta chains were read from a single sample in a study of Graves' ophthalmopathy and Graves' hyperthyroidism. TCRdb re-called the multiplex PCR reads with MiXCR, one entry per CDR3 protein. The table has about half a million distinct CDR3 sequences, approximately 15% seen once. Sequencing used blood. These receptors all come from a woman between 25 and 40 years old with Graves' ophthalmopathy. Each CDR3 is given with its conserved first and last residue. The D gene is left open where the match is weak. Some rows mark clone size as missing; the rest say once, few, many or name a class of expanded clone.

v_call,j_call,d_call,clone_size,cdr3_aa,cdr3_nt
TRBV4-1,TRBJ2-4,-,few,CASSQQAEAKNIQYF,TGCGCCAGCAGCCAACAAGCGGAGGCCAAAAACATTCAGTACTTC
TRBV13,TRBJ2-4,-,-,CASSLGRSPDIKYF,TGTGCCAGCAGCTTAGGACGGTCGCCAGACATTAAGTACTTC
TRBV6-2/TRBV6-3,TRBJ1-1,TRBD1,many,CASSYSKQGGHGFTEAFF,TGTGCCAGCAGTTACTCGAAACAGGGGGGCCATGGGTTTACTGAAGCTTTCTTT
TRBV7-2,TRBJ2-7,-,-,CASSSGAATYEQYF,TGTGCCAGCAGCTCCGGGGCAGCTACCTACGAGCAGTACTTC
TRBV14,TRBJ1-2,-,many,CASSQDDRRGYTF,TGTGCCAGCAGCCAAGATGACAGAAGGGGCTACACCTTC
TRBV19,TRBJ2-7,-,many,CASSIARGREQYF,TGTGCCAGTAGTATAGCTCGGGGTCGGGAGCAGTACTTC
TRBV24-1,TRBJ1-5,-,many,CATSDLYEYSNQPQHF,TGTGCCACCAGTGATTTGTACGAGTATAGCAATCAGCCCCAGCATTTT
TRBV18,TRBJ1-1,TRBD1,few,CASSTGGEFGTEAFF,TGTGCCAGCTCAACAGGGGGCGAATTCGGCACTGAAGCTTTCTTT
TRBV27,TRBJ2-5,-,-,CASSFTGSLPETQYF,TGTGCCAGCAGTTTTACCGGGAGCCTCCCAGAGACCCAGTACTTC
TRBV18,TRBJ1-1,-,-,CASSKRSDTEAFF,TGTGCCAGCTCAAAACGATCCGACACTGAAGCTTTCTTT
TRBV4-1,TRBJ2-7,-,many,CASSPQVGVGEQYF,TGCGCCAGCAGCCCCCAGGTCGGGGTGGGCGAGCAGTACTTC
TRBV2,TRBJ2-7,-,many,CASSGAPGRTLGYEQYF,TGTGCCAGCAGTGGGGCCCCAGGGAGGACTTTGGGCTACGAGCAGTACTTC
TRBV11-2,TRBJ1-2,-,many,CASSLKQENYGYTF,TGTGCCAGCAGCCTAAAACAGGAGAACTATGGCTACACCTTC
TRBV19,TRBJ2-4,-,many,CASSIGGHIQYF,TGTGCCAGTAGTATAGGTGGACACATTCAGTACTTC
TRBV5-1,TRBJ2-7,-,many,CASSLGRESDRSYEQYF,TGCGCCAGCAGCTTAGGGAGAGAATCGGACAGATCCTACGAGCAGTACTTC
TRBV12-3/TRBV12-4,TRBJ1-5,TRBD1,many,CASRPGTGVREPQHF,TGTGCCAGCAGACCCGGGACAGGGGTAAGGGAGCCCCAGCATTTT
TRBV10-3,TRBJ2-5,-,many,CAISRSFDSPGTQYF,TGTGCCATCAGCCGTTCCTTCGACAGTCCGGGGACCCAGTACTTC
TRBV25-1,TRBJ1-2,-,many,CASSLGTMGGYTF,TGTGCCAGCAGCCTCGGGACAATGGGAGGCTACACCTTC
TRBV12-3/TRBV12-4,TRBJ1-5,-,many,CASSLFGGNQPQHF,TGTGCCAGCAGTCTTTTCGGGGGCAATCAGCCCCAGCATTTT
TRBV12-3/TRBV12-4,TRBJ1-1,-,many,CASSPGVRTEAFF,TGTGCCAGCAGTCCGGGGGTTCGTACTGAAGCTTTCTTT
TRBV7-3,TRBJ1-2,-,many,CASSLTPGNYGYTF,TGTGCCAGCAGCTTAACCCCAGGGAACTATGGCTACACCTTC
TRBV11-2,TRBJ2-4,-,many,CASSFGDSVKNIQYF,TGTGCCAGCAGCTTCGGGGATAGCGTCAAAAACATTCAGTACTTC
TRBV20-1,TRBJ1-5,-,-,CSAPPEVDQPQHF,TGCAGTGCTCCTCCGGAGGTCGATCAGCCCCAGCATTTT
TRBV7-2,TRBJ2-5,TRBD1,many,CASSLYRDSQETQYF,TGTGCCAGCAGCCTCTACCGGGACAGCCAAGAGACCCAGTACTTC
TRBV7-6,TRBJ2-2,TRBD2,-,CASSFALAGGTGELFF,TGTGCCAGCAGCTTCGCGCTAGCGGGGGGAACCGGGGAGCTGTTTTTT
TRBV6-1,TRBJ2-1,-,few,CASSEGPLDYNEQFF,TGTGCCAGCAGTGAAGGGCCCCTAGACTACAATGAGCAGTTCTTC
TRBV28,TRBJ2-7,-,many,CASSWPFTYEQYF,TGTGCCAGCAGTTGGCCTTTCACCTACGAGCAGTACTTC
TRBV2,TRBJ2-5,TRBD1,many,CASSEMDRAMETQYF,TGTGCCAGCAGCGAGATGGACAGGGCGATGGAGACCCAGTACTTC
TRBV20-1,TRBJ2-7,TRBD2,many,CSARDEAGGQREQYF,TGCAGTGCTAGAGATGAGGCGGGAGGGCAGAGGGAGCAGTACTTC
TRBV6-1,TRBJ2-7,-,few,CASSVTISYEQYF,TGTGCCAGCAGTGTTACAATCTCCTACGAGCAGTACTTC
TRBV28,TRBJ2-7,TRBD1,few,CASSISGTGFYEQYF,TGTGCCAGCAGTATTTCCGGGACAGGGTTCTACGAGCAGTACTTC
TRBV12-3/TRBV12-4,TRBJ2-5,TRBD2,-,CASRPSGEETQYF,TGTGCCAGCAGACCTAGCGGGGAAGAGACCCAGTACTTC
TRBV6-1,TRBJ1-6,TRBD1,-,CASRRRQGTYNSPLHF,TGTGCCAGCAGACGCAGACAGGGCACCTATAATTCACCCCTCCACTTT
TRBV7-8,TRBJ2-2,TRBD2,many,CASRPGLVGELFF,TGTGCCAGCAGGCCCGGACTAGTCGGGGAGCTGTTTTTT
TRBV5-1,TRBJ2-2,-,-,CASSYDSLNTGELFF,TGCGCCAGCAGCTATGACAGCTTGAACACCGGGGAGCTGTTTTTT
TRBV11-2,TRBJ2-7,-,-,CASRLPGSIYEQYF,TGTGCCAGCCGACTCCCGGGGTCTATCTACGAGCAGTACTTC
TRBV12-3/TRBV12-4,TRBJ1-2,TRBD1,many,CASRLNRDRGNYGYTF,TGTGCCAGCAGGTTAAACCGGGACAGGGGGAACTATGGCTACACCTTC
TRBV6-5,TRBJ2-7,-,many,CASSYPQLTYEQYF,TGTGCCAGCAGTTACCCTCAGCTAACCTACGAGCAGTACTTC
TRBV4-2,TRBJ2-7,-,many,CASSQEPGQGYEQYF,TGTGCCAGCAGCCAAGAGCCAGGGCAAGGCTACGAGCAGTACTTC
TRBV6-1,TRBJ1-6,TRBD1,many,CASRSPGGRDRVRRSPLHF,TGTGCCAGCAGGTCACCCGGTGGACGGGACAGGGTGCGCCGTTCACCCCTCCACTTT
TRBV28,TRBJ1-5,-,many,CAILRAGTLGQPQHF,TGTGCCATATTGAGGGCGGGTACACTCGGACAGCCCCAGCATTTT
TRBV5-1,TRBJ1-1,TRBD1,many,CASSPRRTGASVNTEAFF,TGCGCCAGCAGCCCCCGTAGGACAGGGGCGTCTGTGAACACTGAAGCTTTCTTT
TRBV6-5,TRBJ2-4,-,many,CASSYVGNSVKNIKYF,TGTGCCAGCAGTTACGTGGGGAATAGCGTCAAAAACATTAAGTACTTC
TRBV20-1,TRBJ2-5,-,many,CSGAGHAQETQYF,TGCAGTGGGGCGGGGCACGCTCAAGAGACCCAGTACTTC
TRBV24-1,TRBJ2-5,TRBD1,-,CATSDPWDRGQGETQYF,TGTGCCACCAGTGATCCATGGGACAGGGGGCAGGGAGAGACCCAGTACTTC
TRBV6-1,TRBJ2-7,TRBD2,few,CASSDISGTSGRASYEQYF,TGTGCCAGCAGCGATATCTCCGGGACTAGCGGGAGGGCATCCTACGAGCAGTACTTC
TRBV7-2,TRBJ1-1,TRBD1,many,CASSSRTGNTEAFF,TGTGCCAGCAGCTCTAGGACAGGTAACACTGAAGCTTTCTTT
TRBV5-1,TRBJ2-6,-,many,CASSFPPASGANVLTF,TGCGCCAGCAGCTTCCCCCCAGCCTCTGGGGCCAACGTCCTGACTTTC
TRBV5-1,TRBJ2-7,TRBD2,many,CASSLALAESYEQYF,TGCGCCAGCAGCTTGGCTCTAGCGGAGTCCTACGAGCAGTACTTC
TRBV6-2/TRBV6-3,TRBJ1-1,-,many,CAREDFCMNTEAFF,TGTGCCAGAGAGGACTTCTGCATGAACACTGAAGCTTTCTTT
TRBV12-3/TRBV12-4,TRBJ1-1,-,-,CASSFDVSRSTEAFF,TGTGCCAGCAGTTTTGATGTGTCCAGATCCACTGAAGCTTTCTTT
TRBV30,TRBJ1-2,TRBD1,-,CAWRGTGEGYTF,TGTGCCTGGAGAGGGACAGGGGAAGGCTACACCTTC
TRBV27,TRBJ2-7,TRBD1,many,CASTDRGTYEQYF,TGTGCCAGCACCGACAGGGGTACCTACGAGCAGTACTTC
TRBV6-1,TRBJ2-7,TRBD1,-,CASRGPGQAISYEQYF,TGTGCCAGCAGAGGACCCGGACAGGCCATCTCCTACGAGCAGTACTTC
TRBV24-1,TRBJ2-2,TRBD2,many,CATSDPGLAGVGGELFF,TGTGCCACCAGTGACCCGGGACTAGCGGGAGTAGGAGGGGAGCTGTTTTTT
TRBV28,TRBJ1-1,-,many,CASSLDGGANTEAFF,TGTGCCAGCAGTTTAGATGGAGGGGCGAACACTGAAGCTTTCTTT